The next 16 T cell receptor beta chains were all read from a single sample in a study of T cells in Graves' hyperthyroidism and ophthalmopathy. RNA transcripts were the template for amplifying TCR beta CDR3 regions. TCR CDR3 regions were first amplified by RT-PCR with HTBI primers. TCRdb reprocessed the multiplex PCR reads via MiXCR and lists one record per CDR3 protein. The sample records 500,000 to 650,000 distinct CDR3 sequences, roughly 15% being singletons. The specimen sequenced was blood. Receptors were obtained from a woman aged 45 to 65 with Graves' ophthalmopathy.

This clonotype occurred many times. The chain carries TRBV18 and TRBJ2-1; no clear D gene. The CDR3 contains 11 residues. The V gene lost 2 bases and the J gene lost 8 bases, with 4 bases spanning the gap. The germline gives CDR1 KGHSH, CDR2 LQKENI. This CDR3 is CASSPGYEQFF. CDR3 nucleotide sequence: TGTGCCAGCTCACCAGGGTATGAGCAGTTCTTC.

At least ten counts were recorded for this clonotype. As DNA, the CDR3 is TGCGCCAGCAGCTCGACCGGGACAGGGGAGTTTCTTAAGGACGAGCAGTACTTC. Translation: CASSSTGTGEFLKDEQYF. V and J are TRBV5-1 and TRBJ2-7, with TRBD1 matching 10 bases. This CDR3 is 18 amino acids long. CDR1 is SGHRS and CDR2 is YFSETQ in the germline V gene. Trimming cost V 3 bases and J 5 bases; bases outside gene matches: 17.

This rearrangement joins TRBV20-1 to TRBJ2-2; D might be TRBD1 or TRBD2, each matching 6 bases. Germline lookup yields CDR1 DFQATT and CDR2 SNEGSKA (reference sequence). Trimming removed 3 bases at V and 8 bases at J, with 19 bases between. The CDR3 runs 15 residues. DNA of the CDR3: TGCAGTGCTAGCCGTAGCCTGGGGGGCCCTGGGGAGCTGTTTTTT. Translating gives CSASRSLGGPGELFF.

In its sample, this clonotype was seen many times. The chain joins TRBV5-1 to TRBJ1-1; D possibly corresponds to TRBD1 (6 bases). The V and J ends lost 3 bases and 3 bases respectively, with 18 bases between them. From germline, CDR1 is SGHRS and CDR2 YFSETQ. The CDR3 has 16 amino acids. The DNA of the CDR3 is TGCGCCAGCAGCTCGGGGGGCGCGGAAAAGTACACTGAAGCTTTCTTT. This sequence encodes CASSSGGAEKYTEAFF. The full variable domain, rest sourced from reference TRBV5-1 and TRBJ1-1, is KAGVTQTPRYLIKTRGQQVTLSCSPISGHRSVSWYQQTPGQGLQFLFEYFSETQRNKGNFPGRFSGRQFSNSRSEMNVSTLELGDSALYLCASSSGGAEKYTEAFFGQGTRLTVV.

Many counts were recorded for this clonotype. This chain joins TRBV2 and TRBJ2-3, with 8 bases identical to TRBD2. Germline lookup yields CDR1 SNHLY and CDR2 FYNNEI. V was pared by 6 bases and J by 5 bases, with 7 bases of the junction left unmatched. CDR3 length: 14 residues. CDR3 in amino acids: CASRGLVSGDTQYF. The CDR3 nucleotides read TGTGCCAGCAGGGGACTAGTATCCGGAGATACGCAGTATTTT. Filled out from reference TRBV2 and TRBJ2-3, the complete variable domain reads EPEVTQTPSHQVTQMGQEVILRCVPISNHLYFYWYRQILGQKVEFLVSFYNNEISEKSEIFDDQFSVERPDGSNFTLKIRSTKLEDSAMYFCASRGLVSGDTQYFGPGTRLTVL.

This clonotype was recorded at least ten times. The CDR3 spells CASSPGTGNFYEQYF. The DNA for the CDR3 is TGTGCCAGCAGCCCCGGGACAGGGAACTTCTACGAGCAGTACTTC. The chain links TRBV7-6 to TRBJ2-7, with TRBD1 identical over 9 bases. Per germline, CDR1 SGHVS and CDR2 FNYEAQ. V shed 5 bases and J 3 bases; nucleotides not matched to a gene: 8. The CDR3 length is 15 residues.

V and J are TRBV6-2 or TRBV6-3 and TRBJ1-5; 12 positions match TRBD1. J was trimmed by 1 base and V by 8 bases; bases with no gene match: 15. This CDR3 has 19 amino acids. Looked up from germline, CDR1 is MNHEY and CDR2 is SVGEGT. Here the CDR3 reads CASGSIGDRGPGSNQPQHF. The CDR3 DNA reads as TGTGCCAGCGGCTCGATAGGGGACAGGGGGCCCGGGAGCAATCAGCCCCAGCATTTT.

This clonotype occurred many times. This chain joins TRBV7-9 and TRBJ2-1; 9 nucleotides match TRBD2. With V trimmed by 0 bases and J by 9 bases, 9 bases remained unmatched. From germline, CDR1 is SEHNR and CDR2 FQNEAQ (reference sequence). The CDR3 covers 16 residues. CDR3 sequence (DNA): TGTGCCAGCAGCTTAGCGGTCGGTAGCGGGAGCGTTGAGCAGTTCTTC. Its translation: CASSLAVGSGSVEQFF. The complete variable domain, with remaining parts taken from reference TRBV7-9 and TRBJ2-1, reads DTGVSQNPRHKITKRGQNVTFRCDPISEHNRLYWYRQTLGQGPEFLTYFQNEAQLEKSRLLSDRFSAERPKGSFSTLEIQRTEQGDSAMYLCASSLAVGSGSVEQFFGPGTRLTVL.

This clonotype was found many times. The rearrangement links TRBV20-1 to TRBJ2-1; possibly TRBD2 for D (6 bases). V lost 8 bases and J lost 4, with 18 bases in between. The germline gives CDR1 DFQATT, CDR2 SNEGSKA (reference sequence). The CDR3 has 14 residues. DNA for the CDR3: TGCAGTCCGTCAGGGACTGGAAAATACAATGAGCAGTTCTTC. It codes for CSPSGTGKYNEQFF.

This clonotype was counted a few times. This rearrangement joins TRBV5-6 to TRBJ2-7; TRBD1 is a possible D gene (6 bases). V lost 4 bases and J 3 bases, leaving 17 bases between the germline ends. Looked up from germline, CDR1 is SGHDT and CDR2 is YYEEEE. This CDR3 has 15 amino acids. CDR3 in amino acids: CASSPVNPGHYEQYF. The CDR3 nucleotides are TGTGCCAGCAGCCCAGTAAACCCGGGACACTACGAGCAGTACTTC.

This clonotype occurred many times. This chain joins TRBV5-1 and TRBJ2-7; a possible D gene is TRBD2 (5 bases). The CDR3 runs 15 residues. V was trimmed by 3 bases and J by 5 bases, leaving 18 bases between them. Per the germline V gene, CDR1 is SGHRS and CDR2 is YFSETQ. The CDR3 protein is CASSYDPEHGNEQYF. The CDR3 region has the DNA TGCGCCAGCAGCTATGATCCGGAACACGGGAACGAGCAGTACTTC.

Note on this clonotype: A junction end diverges from the germline sequence, so it may reflect a read error. V is TRBV12-3 or TRBV12-4 and J is TRBJ2-3; D perhaps matches TRBD2 (5 bases). This CDR3 has 14 amino acids. The CDR3 coding sequence is TGTACCAGCGTGTGGGGAGTAGGCACAGATACGCAGTATTTT. It codes for CTSVWGVGTDTQYF.

There are many counts of this clonotype. The chain employs TRBV20-1 and TRBJ1-1; no clear D. V was pared by 0 bases and J by 0 bases, with 5 bases between. This CDR3 is built from 13 residues. Germline V lookup: CDR1 DFQATT, CDR2 SNEGSKA (reference sequence). The CDR3 bases are TGCAGTGCTAGAGATCAGGTGAACACTGAAGCTTTCTTT. This sequence encodes CSARDQVNTEAFF.

The rearrangement joins TRBV15 to TRBJ2-1; 11 bases line up with TRBD2. Germline CDR1 is LNHNV and CDR2 is YYDKDF (reference sequence). The CDR3 spans 17 residues. V shed 1 base, J shed 3 bases, and the junction held 5 bases outside the gene matches. In DNA form, the CDR3 reads TGTGCCACCAGCAGAGTCGGGACTAGCGGAGGCTACAATGAGCAGTTCTTC. This gives the protein CATSRVGTSGGYNEQFF.

The J gene is TRBJ2-7, the V gene TRBV6-1; 7 nucleotides match TRBD1. CDR3 length: 12 residues. CDR1 and CDR2 from the germline V gene are MNHNS and SASEGT. The V gene end was trimmed by 6 bases and the J gene end by 8 bases; junction bases not matched to a gene: 7. The CDR3 reads CASSRDRDKQYF. The CDR3 DNA reads as TGTGCCAGCAGCCGCGACAGGGACAAGCAGTACTTC.

This clonotype was counted ten times or more. The chain combines TRBV13 with TRBJ2-1; 9 positions agree with TRBD2. V lost 5 bases to trimming and J lost 1 base; unmatched junction nucleotides: 6. Per germline, CDR1 PRHDT and CDR2 FYEKMQ (reference sequence). The CDR3 loop spans 16 amino acids. The CDR3 sequence is CASSVSGSRSYNEQFF. The CDR3 DNA follows: TGTGCCAGCAGCGTTAGCGGGAGTAGGTCCTACAATGAGCAGTTCTTC.